The 23 T cell receptor beta chains reported below all come from one sample, sequenced in a study of blood T cell repertoires in COVID-19. Some clones are missing from TCRdb's copy, which holds only in-frame ones; the method was immunoSEQ multiplex PCR. The table has 15,000 to 20,000 clones, roughly four fifths seen once. The sequencing input was peripheral blood. All receptors come from a man aged 35-49 years with active or convalescent COVID-19.

J is TRBJ1-2 and V is TRBV11-1; 7 bases agree with TRBD1. The ends lost 3 bases at V and 1 base at J; junction bases unmatched: 5. This CDR3 has 15 amino acids. Germline assignment: CDR1 SGHAT and CDR2 FQDESV (reference sequence). CDR3 sequence reads: CASSFYRDSNYGYTF. As DNA, the CDR3 is TGTGCCAGCAGCTTTTACCGGGACAGTAACTATGGCTACACCTTC.

A few counts support this clone. The CDR3 here is CASSPGTVSSGYTF. Here the CDR3 DNA reads TGCGCCAGCAGCCCCGGGACAGTCTCAAGTGGCTACACCTTC. This chain joins TRBV4-3 and TRBJ1-2; TRBD1 agrees at 7 bases. The length of the CDR3 is 14 residues. Per germline, CDR1 LGHNA and CDR2 YSLEER. J was trimmed by 7 bases and V by 4 bases; bases with no gene match: 9.

The genes are TRBV3-1 (or the pseudogene TRBV3-2) and TRBJ2-3, with D perhaps matching TRBD1 (6 bases). Germline V CDR1 and CDR2: LGHDT, YNNKEL (reference sequence). Deletions cut 1 base from V and 4 bases from J, with 15 bases between. The CDR3 extends over 16 amino acids. CDR3 region: CASSQGQAWGSDTQYF. CDR3 coding DNA: TGTGCCAGCAGCCAAGGACAGGCATGGGGATCAGATACGCAGTATTTT.

V is TRBV6-2 or TRBV6-3 and J is TRBJ2-5; no reliable D call. The V gene lost 2 bases and the J gene lost 5 bases, with 9 bases spanning the gap. Germline lookup yields CDR1 MNHEY and CDR2 SVGEGT. This CDR3 is 13 amino acids long. The CDR3 bases are TGTGCCAGCAGTTACCTGTTTCAGGAGACCCAGTACTTC. Its translation: CASSYLFQETQYF.

This chain connects TRBV7-8 to TRBJ2-7; 7 bases are a match to TRBD2. Germline assignment: CDR1 SGHVS and CDR2 FQNEAQ. V dropped 5 bases and J dropped 0; count of bases not matched to a gene: 13. The CDR3 is 17 amino acids. The CDR3: CASSTLGEGMGSYEQYF. The CDR3 bases are TGTGCCAGCAGCACGTTAGGGGAGGGCATGGGCTCCTACGAGCAGTACTTC.

The table lists this clone with a few counts. The chain carries TRBV4-1 and TRBJ2-7; 9 bases line up with TRBD1. Per germline, CDR1 MGHRA and CDR2 YSYEKL. CDR3 length equals 16 residues. Trimming at V came to 4 bases and at J to 4 bases, leaving 11 bases not matched to a gene. CDR3 in DNA: TGCGCCAGCAGCCCGGGCCCAGGACAGGGGACTTACGAGCAGTACTTC. Translation gives CASSPGPGQGTYEQYF.

This chain joins TRBV29-1 and TRBJ2-7; 12 positions agree with TRBD1. The CDR3 runs to 14 residues. Germline CDR1 reads SQVTM; CDR2 reads ANQGSEA. V dropped 4 bases and J dropped 5; count of bases not matched to a gene: 6. CDR3 DNA sequence: TGCAGCGTTGCCCCGGGACAGGGGGCCCACGAGCAGTACTTC. Translating it yields CSVAPGQGAHEQYF.

This chain uses TRBV4-3 with TRBJ2-1; TRBD1 matches at 7 bases. The germline gives CDR1 LGHNA, CDR2 YSLEER. The V and J ends lost 4 bases and 6 bases, in that order; junction bases with no gene match: 6. The CDR3 has 14 amino acids. CDR3 protein: CASSPLTGTNEQFF. CDR3 in DNA: TGCGCCAGCAGCCCACTGACAGGGACCAATGAGCAGTTCTTC.

This chain links TRBV7-2 with TRBJ2-7; D gene ambiguous. CDR3 size: 15 residues. Between the trimmed V and J ends, which lost 5 bases and 0 bases, there was a span of 14 bases. CDR1 is SGHTA and CDR2 is FQGNSA in the germline V gene. The DNA for the CDR3 is TGTGCCAGCAGCCCCCAGGCCACGACCTCCTACGAGCAGTACTTC. It translates to CASSPQATTSYEQYF.

There are a few counts of this clone. The chain employs TRBV24-1 and TRBJ1-5; weak D call: TRBD1 (5 bases). Trimming removed 2 bases from V and 7 bases from J, with 14 bases in between. CDR1 is KGHDR and CDR2 is SFDVKD in the germline V gene. This CDR3 contains 15 residues. The CDR3 DNA reads as TGTGCCACCAGTGATTCCCAGGGTGATGGCCAGCCCCAGCATTTT. Its translation is CATSDSQGDGQPQHF.

The J gene is TRBJ1-1, the V gene TRBV2, with a tentative D call TRBD1 (5 bases). The germline gives CDR1 SNHLY, CDR2 FYNNEI. V gave up 6 bases and J gave up 5 bases, with 13 bases separating them. The CDR3 is 13 residues long. The CDR3 DNA reads as TGTGCCAGCAGGGAGGAGGAGGGGACTGAAGCTTTCTTT. Encoded protein: CASREEEGTEAFF. Combining the CDR3 with reference TRBV2 and TRBJ1-1 gives the whole variable domain EPEVTQTPSHQVTQMGQEVILRCVPISNHLYFYWYRQILGQKVEFLVSFYNNEISEKSEIFDDQFSVERPDGSNFTLKIRSTKLEDSAMYFCASREEEGTEAFFGQGTRLTVV.

V gene TRBV6-5 combines with J gene TRBJ2-7; TRBD2 agrees at 13 bases. This CDR3 has 15 residues. The J segment lost 3 bases and the V segment lost 5 bases, leaving 4 bases of the junction unmatched. Germline assignment: CDR1 MNHEY and CDR2 SVGAGI. CDR3 nucleotides: TGTGCCAGCAGTAAGGGACTAGCGGGGCACTACGAGCAGTACTTC. This translates into CASSKGLAGHYEQYF.

The chain uses TRBV5-1 and TRBJ2-5; 11 bases agree with TRBD2. Trimming cost V 1 base and J 5 bases; bases outside gene matches: 7. Germline lookup yields CDR1 SGHRS and CDR2 YFSETQ. This CDR3 contains 16 residues. Written as DNA, the CDR3 is TGCGCCAGCAGCTTGACTAGCGGGGGACCTTGGGAGACCCAGTACTTC. Translating it yields CASSLTSGGPWETQYF.

The genes are TRBV2 and TRBJ2-1; 9 bases fit TRBD2. Germline CDR1 SNHLY, CDR2 FYNNEI. The CDR3 runs to 12 residues. The ends lost 1 base at V and 16 bases at J; junction bases unmatched: 5. As DNA, the CDR3 is TGTGCCAGCAGTGAAGAACTAGCGGGTTTTTTCTTC. Protein product: CASSEELAGFFF.

V gene TRBV6-1 combines with J gene TRBJ1-6; D is undetermined. Looked up from germline, CDR1 is MNHNS and CDR2 is SASEGT. V dropped 3 bases and J dropped 7 bases, with 7 bases sitting between them. This CDR3 comprises 13 residues. The CDR3 loop is CASSDPLNSPLHF. The CDR3 DNA follows: TGTGCCAGCAGTGATCCCCTCAATTCACCCCTCCACTTT.

V and J are TRBV7-7 and TRBJ2-5; TRBD1 agrees at 9 bases. This CDR3 spans 16 amino acids. Losses at the gene ends were 5 bases for V and 5 bases for J; bases not matched to a gene: 12. The V gene's germline CDR1 is SSHAT and CDR2 FNYEAQ (reference sequence). The CDR3 here is CASSGHPGQGLETQYF. The DNA for the CDR3 is TGTGCCAGCAGCGGCCACCCGGGACAGGGTTTGGAGACCCAGTACTTC.

The chain couples TRBV14 to TRBJ1-2; D gene uncertain. CDR3 length: 13 residues. Germline V gene lookup returns CDR1 SGHDN and CDR2 FVKESK. Trimming cost V 0 bases and J 8 bases, with 10 bases left between them. The CDR3, as DNA: TGTGCCAGCAGCCAAGAAACAGAAAGAGGCTACACCTTC. It encodes CASSQETERGYTF.

The rearrangement joins TRBV7-9 to TRBJ1-5, with TRBD1 as a possible D gene (5 bases). CDR3 length: 16 residues. Looked up from germline, CDR1 is SEHNR and CDR2 is FQNEAQ (reference sequence). Trimming shortened V by 3 bases and J by 5 bases, and 17 bases separated the two germline ends. The CDR3 nucleotides are TGTGCCAGCAGCTTTGTATGGTCAGGGATCCATCAGCCCCAGCATTTT. Protein product: CASSFVWSGIHQPQHF.

The J gene is TRBJ2-2, the V gene TRBV6-2 or TRBV6-3; D not certain. Germline V CDR1 and CDR2: MNHEY, SVGEGT. The CDR3 consists of 14 residues. V was cut by 2 bases and J by 5 bases, with 9 bases left in between. The CDR3 protein is CASSYADETGELFF. The CDR3 DNA reads as TGTGCCAGCAGTTACGCCGATGAGACCGGGGAGCTGTTTTTT.

V gene TRBV2 combines with J gene TRBJ1-2, with D hard to call. Germline assignment: CDR1 SNHLY and CDR2 FYNNEI. Trimming shortened V by 0 bases and J by 4 bases, and 6 bases separated the two germline ends. The CDR3 extends over 13 amino acids. This CDR3 is CASSEASVYGYTF. DNA for the CDR3: TGTGCCAGCAGTGAAGCGTCAGTCTATGGCTACACCTTC.

The chain has TRBV6-2 or TRBV6-3 and TRBJ2-7, with 12 bases lining up with TRBD2. From germline, CDR1 is MNHEY and CDR2 SVGEGT. CDR3 length: 17 amino acids. J lost 1 base, V lost 0 bases, and 4 bases had no gene match. Here the CDR3 DNA reads TGTGCCAGCAGTTACTCAACTAGCGGGGGGCCTTCCTACGAGCAGTACTTC. The encoded protein is CASSYSTSGGPSYEQYF.

Here the CDR3 reads CASSRRLAGNTGELFF. CDR3 in DNA: TGTGCCAGCAGCCGTAGACTAGCGGGGAACACCGGGGAGCTGTTTTTT. The rearrangement uses TRBV11-3 and TRBJ2-2; 10 nucleotides match TRBD2. Germline loops: CDR1 SGHNT, CDR2 YENEEA. Losses at the gene ends were 5 bases for V and 1 base for J; bases not matched to a gene: 4. The CDR3 sequence is 16 residues long.

V usage is TRBV3-1 (or the pseudogene TRBV3-2) and J usage is TRBJ1-2, with TRBD1 matching over 7 bases. V trimming: 6 bases; J trimming: 8 bases; junction bases outside the gene matches: 12. Looked up from germline, CDR1 is LGHDT and CDR2 is YNNKEL (reference sequence). This CDR3 is built from 14 residues. The CDR3 loop is CASSKGGALTGYTF. CDR3 sequence (DNA): TGTGCCAGCAGTAAAGGGGGCGCGTTGACAGGCTACACCTTC.